This is a list of T cell receptor beta chains from one sample in a study of human T cells and chemical hapten exposure. TCRdb re-called the RACE reads with MiXCR, one entry per CDR3 protein. The sample lists some 70,000 distinct CDR3 sequences, about a tenth occurring once. The sequenced sample was whole blood, obtained in connection with sensitization to the hapten diphenylcyclopropenone (DPC). These receptors were collected from a woman aged 50 to 65 with alopecia areata. Some clones in this sample may be carry-over from other donors' samples. Both conserved end residues are part of each CDR3. The order of the fields is CDR3 protein, CDR3 DNA, V gene, J gene, D gene, clone size. A D gene is named only where the DNA matches it firmly. A clone size is listed for some rows: how often the clone was seen (once, few, many), or a class if it is expanded.

CASSSPRGISGANVLTF	TGTGCCAGCAGCTCCCCGCGTGGGATCTCTGGGGCCAACGTCCTGACTTTC	TRBV7-6	TRBJ2-6	-	many
CSVGTGRVRRTDTQYF	TGCAGCGTTGGGACAGGGAGAGTCCGGCGGACAGATACGCAGTATTTT	TRBV29-1	TRBJ2-3	TRBD1	many
CASTSGQGRNYEQYF	TGTGCCAGTACCTCGGGACAGGGGAGAAACTACGAGCAGTACTTC	TRBV19	TRBJ2-7	TRBD1	once
CASSNPTPDTQYF	TGTGCCAGCAGTAACCCTACCCCCGATACGCAGTATTTT	TRBV6-6	TRBJ2-3	-	few
CASSLVSRGSEQFF	TGTGCCAGCAGTTTAGTGTCTCGGGGTTCTGAGCAGTTCTTC	TRBV28	TRBJ2-1	-	-
CASSLEGNYGYTF	TGTGCCAGCAGCTTAGAAGGGAACTATGGCTACACCTTC	TRBV7-3	TRBJ1-2	-	many
CSASTGFSYEQYF	TGCAGTGCTTCTACAGGGTTCTCCTACGAGCAGTACTTC	TRBV20-1	TRBJ2-7	-	many
CASSQRRANTGELFF	TGTGCCAGCAGCCAACGAAGGGCGAACACCGGGGAGCTGTTTTTT	TRBV7-6	TRBJ2-2	-	many
CASSKGQATTNEKLFF	TGTGCCAGTAGTAAGGGACAGGCGACAACTAATGAAAAACTGTTTTTT	TRBV19	TRBJ1-4	TRBD1	-
CAISVESDTQYF	TGTGCCATCAGTGTAGAGTCCGATACGCAGTATTTT	TRBV10-3	TRBJ2-3	-	few
CASSQGTEQTLYGYTF	TGTGCCAGCAGCCAAGGAACAGAACAAACCCTCTATGGCTACACCTTC	TRBV3-1	TRBJ1-2	-	few
CSVLRGLAGGTDTQYF	TGCAGCGTATTAAGGGGACTAGCGGGAGGCACAGATACGCAGTATTTT	TRBV29-1	TRBJ2-3	TRBD2	many
CASSWQGQGSETQYF	TGCGCCAGCAGCTGGCAAGGGCAGGGTAGCGAGACCCAGTACTTC	TRBV5-1	TRBJ2-5	-	many